This T cell receptor (beta chain) was recovered during a study of radiation and T cells in renal cell carcinoma. Across the study: Nephrectomy followed 15 Gy stereotactic body radiation by 4 weeks.

The sample's time point: blood 2 weeks post-SBRT. Treatment defined: 15 Gy SBRT to primary tumor, nephrectomy 4 weeks later. Serial blood draws occurred at baseline and 2 and 4 weeks post-SBRT. This renal cell carcinoma was of the clear cell type. TCRdb's copy holds only in-frame clones and misses some; the assay was immunoSEQ multiplex PCR. The sample includes approximately 61,000 clones, just over 75% of them seen just once. In this sample, this clone turned up a few times. Its antigen is as yet unknown. This sample includes further DNA sequences coding for the same CDR3. Overall study findings and caveats: From baseline, blood top tumor clonotypes peaked at 2 weeks post-radiation.

Trimming left V 6 bases short and J 3 bases short, with 7 bases between. Germline CDR1 is KGHSH and CDR2 is LQKENI. The CDR3 is 12 residues long. The TCR sequence derives from a man in his sixties with renal cell carcinoma. This chain uses TRBV18 with TRBJ2-3; D uncertain. The source material was blood, sampled from a patient whose treatment included radiotherapy and nephrectomy. CDR3 sequence: CASSPSTDTQYF. The CDR3 DNA sequence: TGTGCCAGCTCGCCCTCAACAGATACGCAGTATTTT. Full variable domain (missing parts from reference TRBV18 and TRBJ2-3): NAGVMQNPRHLVRRRGQEARLRCSPMKGHSHVYWYRQLPEEGLKFMVYLQKENIIDESGMPKERFSAEFPKEGPSILRIQQVVRGDSAAYFCASSPSTDTQYFGPGTRLTVL.